Each of the 20 T cell receptor beta chains below was sequenced from the same sample in a study of T cell responses to AZD1222 COVID-19 vaccine. Assay: immunoSEQ multiplex PCR; the TCRdb copy retains only in-frame clones and omits some. The sample yields approximately 110,000 clones, about 85% seen once. Sequences were derived from peripheral blood, sampled on day 0 of AZD1222 vaccination. The receptors stem from an adult in good health.

The chain links TRBV4-1 to TRBJ2-5, with no clear D. Germline assignment: CDR1 MGHRA and CDR2 YSYEKL. CDR3 length: 12 amino acids. Trimming removed 1 base at V and 5 bases at J, with 5 bases between. In DNA form, the CDR3 reads TGCGCCAGCAGCCAAGTTATGGAGACCCAGTACTTC. Its protein is CASSQVMETQYF.

V usage is TRBV29-1 and J usage is TRBJ1-1; unclear D gene. CDR1 and CDR2 from the germline V gene are SQVTM and ANQGSEA. This CDR3 spans 17 amino acids. Trimming pared 7 bases from V and 3 bases from J, leaving 27 bases between. The CDR3 protein is CSARDNRHRFEDTEAFF. Here the CDR3 DNA reads TGCAGCGCCCGAGATAACCGACACCGATTCGAGGACACTGAAGCTTTCTTT. The entire variable domain, with the rest obtained from reference TRBV29-1 and TRBJ1-1, is as follows: SAVISQKPSRDICQRGTSLTIQCQVDSQVTMMFWYRQQPGQSLTLIATANQGSEATYESGFVIDKFPISRPNLTFSTLTVSNMSPEDSSIYLCSARDNRHRFEDTEAFFGQGTRLTVV.

CDR3 bases: TGTGCCAGTAGTCTACCGGGACACGGATTCTACGAGCAGTACTTC. It codes for CASSLPGHGFYEQYF. The genes are TRBV19 and TRBJ2-7, with D possibly matching TRBD1 (6 bases). The ends were cut back, 5 bases at V and 3 bases at J, with 17 bases in the middle. The CDR3 is made up of 15 amino acids. The germline gives CDR1 LNHDA, CDR2 SQIVND (reference sequence).

The V call is TRBV19, the J call TRBJ1-6; the match to TRBD1 covers 7 bases. CDR3 length equals 14 residues. J lost 8 bases, V lost 3 bases, and 4 bases had no gene match. CDR1 is LNHDA, CDR2 SQIVND, per germline (reference sequence). The CDR3 is CASSITGDYSPLHF. The CDR3 coding sequence is TGTGCCAGTAGTATCACAGGGGATTATTCACCCCTCCACTTT.

This sequence joins TRBV27 and TRBJ1-5; 9 positions agree with TRBD1. The V and J ends lost 3 bases and 0 bases, in that order; junction bases with no gene match: 6. The CDR3 totals 17 residues. CDR1 MNHEY and CDR2 SMNVEV come from the germline V gene (reference sequence). The CDR3 nucleotides are TGTGCCAGCAGTTTGTCTGGGGGACAGGGTAGCAATCAGCCCCAGCATTTT. It codes for CASSLSGGQGSNQPQHF.

The count of this clone is one. The rearrangement joins TRBV28 to TRBJ1-5, with 9 bases that match TRBD1. V shed 0 bases and J 5 bases; nucleotides not matched to a gene: 11. CDR1 and CDR2 (germline): MDHEN, SYDVKM. This CDR3 is 18 amino acids long. CDR3 amino acids: CASSLWGRVGQGDQPQHF. DNA for the CDR3: TGTGCCAGCAGTTTATGGGGCCGGGTGGGACAGGGCGATCAGCCCCAGCATTTT.

The chain carries TRBV19 and TRBJ2-5; D remains unclear. In germline, CDR1 is LNHDA, CDR2 SQIVND (reference sequence). V gave up 6 bases and J gave up 2 bases, with 4 bases separating them. The CDR3 loop spans 11 amino acids. CDR3 sequence: CASRQQETQYF. Written as DNA, the CDR3 is TGTGCCAGTAGACAGCAAGAGACCCAGTACTTC.

This clone was counted a few times. The rearrangement links TRBV5-1 to TRBJ1-2; the D is unclear. Trimming shortened V by 0 bases and J by 3 bases, and 24 bases separated the two germline ends. The V gene's germline CDR1 is SGHRS and CDR2 YFSETQ. The CDR3 is 19 residues long. CDR3 in DNA: TGCGCCAGCAGCTTGGCCCTCAAGAAGACGGACCCAACCCACTATGGCTACACCTTC. Translating it yields CASSLALKKTDPTHYGYTF.

The gene calls are TRBV6-5 and TRBJ1-5; 7 positions match TRBD1. The CDR3 extends over 12 amino acids. With V trimmed by 7 bases and J by 9 bases, 6 bases remained unmatched. CDR1 is MNHEY, CDR2 SVGAGI, per germline. CDR3 sequence (DNA): TGTGCCAGCAACCAGGGGGGTGGGCCCCAGCATTTT. Translation: CASNQGGGPQHF.

The chain has TRBV19 and TRBJ1-5; maybe TRBD1 (6 bases). The germline V and J ends were trimmed by 10 bases and 3 bases, with 16 bases remaining between them. This CDR3 spans 14 amino acids. Germline V gene lookup returns CDR1 LNHDA and CDR2 SQIVND (reference sequence). The CDR3 loop reads CATKTRGLNQPQHF. The CDR3 DNA sequence: TGTGCCACCAAGACCAGGGGCCTCAATCAGCCCCAGCATTTT. The full variable domain, completed using reference TRBV19 and TRBJ1-5, is DGGITQSPKYLFRKEGQNVTLSCEQNLNHDAMYWYRQDPGQGLRLIYYSQIVNDFQKGDIAEGYSVSREKKESFPLTVTSAQKNPTAFYLCATKTRGLNQPQHFGDGTRLSIL.

The gene calls are TRBV6-2 or TRBV6-3 and TRBJ2-1, with a tentative D call TRBD1 (6 bases). Trimming pared 5 bases from V and 0 bases from J, leaving 14 bases between. CDR1 is MNHEY, CDR2 SVGEGT, per germline. CDR3 size: 16 residues. CDR3: CASSPRLGASYNEQFF. The CDR3 DNA reads as TGTGCCAGCAGTCCCCGACTGGGGGCCTCCTACAATGAGCAGTTCTTC.

The J gene is TRBJ1-5, the V gene TRBV7-2; 7 positions match TRBD1. V shed 5 bases, J shed 2 bases, and the junction held 6 bases outside the gene matches. Looked up from germline, CDR1 is SGHTA and CDR2 is FQGNSA. CDR3 length equals 15 residues. The CDR3 nucleotides read TGTGCCAGCAGCCCAAACAGGGGTGGCAATCAGCCCCAGCATTTT. It encodes CASSPNRGGNQPQHF. Full variable domain (rest looked up from reference TRBV7-2 and TRBJ1-5): GAGVSQSPSNKVTEKGKDVELRCDPISGHTALYWYRQSLGQGLEFLIYFQGNSAPDKSGLPSDRFSAERTGGSVSTLTIQRTQQEDSAVYLCASSPNRGGNQPQHFGDGTRLSIL.

This clone has a single count. The chain couples TRBV30 to TRBJ2-5; D remains ambiguous. Per germline, CDR1 GTSNPN and CDR2 SVGIG (reference sequence). Trimming pared 5 bases from V and 2 bases from J, leaving 6 bases between. The CDR3 loop spans 11 amino acids. CDR3 in amino acids: CAWAYQETQYF. CDR3 DNA sequence: TGTGCCTGGGCGTATCAAGAGACCCAGTACTTC.

V is TRBV7-3 and J is TRBJ2-3, with 9 bases fitting TRBD2. There are 15 residues in the CDR3. Trimming removed 5 bases from V and 3 bases from J; junction bases left unmatched: 6. Germline values: CDR1 SGHTA, CDR2 FQGTGA. DNA for the CDR3: TGTGCCAGCAGCCCTGGCGGGGGGGCAACAGATACGCAGTATTTT. Translation: CASSPGGGATDTQYF.

This clone was seen a single time. The chain combines TRBV28 with TRBJ1-5, with D maybe TRBD1 (5 bases). V gave up 3 bases and J gave up 7 bases, with 13 bases separating them. Per the germline V gene, CDR1 is MDHEN and CDR2 is SYDVKM. CDR3 length: 14 amino acids. The CDR3 here is CASSFVGDGQPQHF. CDR3 DNA: TGTGCCAGCAGTTTCGTGGGGGATGGACAGCCCCAGCATTTT.

The chain employs TRBV7-8 and TRBJ1-1; 8 nucleotides line up with TRBD1. Germline trimming cut 5 bases from V and 1 base from J; bases unmatched to any gene: 15. The germline V gene encodes CDR1 SGHVS and CDR2 FQNEAQ. The CDR3 spans 18 residues. Here the CDR3 reads CASSPQLAAGQGNTEAFF. For the CDR3, the DNA is TGTGCCAGCAGCCCCCAATTAGCCGCAGGACAGGGGAACACTGAAGCTTTCTTT.

By sample fraction, this clone is medium-sized. This CDR3 is CASSDGDSSGANVLTF. The CDR3 region has the DNA TGTGCCAGCAGTGACGGGGACAGCTCTGGGGCCAACGTCCTGACTTTC. V is TRBV6-4 and J is TRBJ2-6; 7 nucleotides match TRBD1. The junction had 1 base not matched to a gene; V was cut back by 2 bases and J by 0 bases. CDR3 length equals 16 residues. The germline gives CDR1 MRHNA, CDR2 SNTAGT.

The J gene is TRBJ1-3, the V gene TRBV11-2; D is uncertain. The CDR3 has 14 amino acids. Per germline, CDR1 SGHAT and CDR2 FQNNGV. The V end was cut by 8 bases, the J end by 0 bases, with 11 bases between. The CDR3 sequence: CASGPGISGNTIYF. The CDR3 bases are TGTGCCAGCGGACCAGGCATCTCTGGAAACACCATATATTTT.

The chain joins TRBV5-1 to TRBJ1-2, with D perhaps matching TRBD1 (5 bases). The V end lost 2 bases, the J end lost 8 bases, and 19 bases lay between the germline ends. Germline values: CDR1 SGHRS, CDR2 YFSETQ. The CDR3 spans 15 residues. The CDR3 protein is CASSFGGVSLWGYTF. CDR3 nucleotides: TGCGCCAGCAGCTTCGGAGGGGTATCGTTATGGGGCTACACCTTC.

The rearrangement uses TRBV12-3 or TRBV12-4 and TRBJ2-7, with unresolved D. V was pared by 5 bases and J by 3 bases, with 11 bases between. The CDR3 spans 13 residues. CDR3 in DNA: TGTGCCAGCAGTCCCCGGCCCTTCTACGAGCAGTACTTC. Its protein is CASSPRPFYEQYF.